This T cell receptor (beta chain) is drawn from a study of blood T cell repertoires in COVID-19. At the level of the study: Acute and convalescent COVID-19 specimens originated in the United States, Italy and Spain. PBMCs, B-cell-depleted T cells, or T cells provided the cDNA or gDNA that made up the material.

The germline gives CDR1 SGHTA, CDR2 FQGNSA. The V end lost 1 base, the J end lost 7 bases, and 19 bases lay between the germline ends. CDR3 size: 16 residues. Original processing notes: Quantification of nucleated cells was approximated via reference gene primer amplification. Here immunoSEQ multiplex PCR was the method, and the copy in TCRdb shows in-frame clones only, minus some. V and J calls plus clone size are reproduced from that table; the DNA served to infer D and trimming. The sample has 46,000 or so clones, more than 90% seen once. V and J are TRBV7-2 and TRBJ2-5; D might be TRBD2 (5 bases). The sequence was obtained from a man in his 70s with active COVID-19. Sequenced sample: peripheral blood. CDR3 DNA: TGTGCCAGCAGCTTAGAAGTCTTACCGCTAGCCCGGACCCAGTACTTC. Translation: CASSLEVLPLARTQYF.